This TCR beta chain is from a study of siplizumab effects on memory and regulatory T cells (dated by TCRdb to the late 2010s). In terms of the full investigation: The study examined how the anti-CD2 antibody siplizumab affects alloreactive T-cell subsets in allogeneic mixed lymphocyte reactions built from human PBMCs.

Turning to this clone: No antigen is known for it. Base quality data are lacking; no much larger clone is found one base away. Additional DNA sequences in this sample encode the identical CDR3.

Here is what the overall study found, with its caveats: No functional confirmation was obtained for the suppressive function of proliferating Tregs from siplizumab cultures. Siplizumab significantly lowered the cumulative frequency of alloreactive sequences that could be traced to unstimulated CD4+ memory T cells. Of the alloreactive CD4+ clones that could be mapped, the Treg-derived share averaged about 63% with siplizumab compared with around 25% in control reactions. Because sequences at frequencies below about 10^-5 were poorly captured, only a minor fraction of alloreactive clones could be mapped back to unstimulated subsets. About 80-97% of proliferating CD4+ or CD8+ clones could not be given a naive or memory phenotype. Compared with memory T cells, unstimulated naive T cells appeared more diverse, and naive cells seemed to make a substantial contribution to the alloresponse.

The library relied on the immunoSEQ multiplex PCR assay. The deep sequencing platform assayed about 10^5 TCR templates per sample. Genomic DNA extracted from sorted T cells was the material used for TCRbeta CDR3 sequencing. As for the authors' bioinformatics: The R programming language was used for clonal analysis of TCRbeta CDR3 data. Unstimulated samples were compared with post-reaction CFSE-low samples to define alloreactive CD4+ and CD8+ clones. Alloreactive CD4+ clones were assigned to regulatory or non-regulatory origin by matching sequences to sorted unstimulated Treg and non-Treg repertoires. This immuneACCESS table, as held by TCRdb, lists in-frame sequences with V and J called but not all clones. Of the missing ones, under half trace to an unresolved V gene in checked studies; the others have no known cause. The V and J calls and clone size are taken from that table; D and trimming were inferred from the DNA. Within this sample are under 150,000 clones, with roughly 94% of them counted one time only. Approximately 1.8% of the sample is held by the ten biggest clonotypes.

The germline V gene encodes CDR1 SGHNT and CDR2 YYREEE (reference sequence). The CDR3 spans 14 residues, from the cysteine through the phenylalanine. The sequence is cut down to CDR3 DNA, 42 bases in frame from base 1. V loses 4 bases of germline sequence and J loses 7 bases, and the interval between the two ends is 15 bases. TCRbeta CDR3 sequencing was performed on sorted unstimulated T cells and on proliferating T cells recovered from mixed lymphocyte reactions. Fresh whole blood from about 9 HLA-typed healthy donors was used as the source from which PBMCs were isolated. Unstimulated CD4+ non-regulatory T cells were FACS-sorted to map the origin of alloreactive clones.

The chain is made from TRBV5-4 and TRBJ2-1, with the D gene not confidently named. This receptor was obtained from a human donor in good health. Sequenced: non-Treg CD4+ T cells sorted from blood. In light of the paper, this sample's cell subset or site label describes: FACS-sorted unstimulated CD4+ non-regulatory T cells. The DNA is as follows: TGTGCCAGCAGCCACGCCTACTCTGGAAATGAGCAGTTCTTC. The encoded protein is CASSHAYSGNEQFF.